This T cell receptor (beta chain) was captured in a study of control samples from healthy donors and cancer patients. Using immunoSEQ multiplex PCR, the repertoire was profiled, and TCRdb retains in-frame clones only, with some absent. The sample carries roughly 100,000 clones, 83% recorded once. Trimming took 5 bases from V and 6 from J, leaving 14 bases between them. Germline CDR1 KGHDR, CDR2 SFDVKD. There are 14 residues in the CDR3. This sequence was found in a woman aged 45-65 years in good health. This sequence joins TRBV24-1 and TRBJ2-3, with D uncertain. Material for sequencing was blood. CDR3 region: CATSAGGAKDTQYF. The CDR3, as DNA: TGTGCCACCAGTGCCGGCGGCGCGAAGGATACGCAGTATTTT.